This entry lists 21 T cell receptor beta chains sequenced from one sample in a study of T-cell reconstitution after alpha-beta-depleted transplantation in children. Researchers prepared the TCRbeta library using unique molecular identifiers, the study reports. Using its own MiXCR run on the PCR reads, TCRdb lists one record per CDR3 protein. The sample lists approximately 420,000 distinct CDR3 sequences, under 13% occurring once. This specimen consisted of PBMCs from the stem cell graft donor, obtained from the stem cell graft. The receptor source for this set is a human donor who donated a stem cell graft to a child with acute myeloid leukemia.

This clonotype was counted many times. The rearrangement joins TRBV20-1 to TRBJ2-1; the D is unclear. The CDR3 consists of 14 residues. Looked up from germline, CDR1 is DFQATT and CDR2 is SNEGSKA (reference sequence). V was pared by 4 bases and J by 3 bases, with 13 bases between. The chain's CDR3 is CSATGAADYNEQFF. The DNA of the CDR3 is TGCAGTGCTACAGGAGCAGCAGACTACAATGAGCAGTTCTTC.

Many counts were recorded for this clonotype. The chain has TRBV11-1 and TRBJ2-3, with 9 bases lining up with TRBD2. Germline V gives CDR1 SGHAT, CDR2 FQDESV (reference sequence). V shed 7 bases, J shed 0 bases, and the junction held 14 bases outside the gene matches. The CDR3 covers 18 residues. The CDR3 loop reads CASTLGRAGGTSTDTQYF. CDR3 DNA: TGTGCCAGCACCCTAGGGCGAGCGGGAGGCACTAGCACAGATACGCAGTATTTT.

The J gene is TRBJ2-4, the V gene TRBV3-1, with D tentatively TRBD2 (7 bases). Trimming left V 11 bases short and J 9 bases short, with 11 bases between. The length of the CDR3 is 10 residues. Germline CDR1 and CDR2: LGHDT and YNNKEL (reference sequence). CDR3 region: CAVGGAIQYF. The DNA for the CDR3 is TGTGCCGTGGGGGGGGCCATTCAGTACTTC.

This clonotype was observed a few times. This chain joins TRBV9 and TRBJ2-1, with D perhaps assigned TRBD1 or TRBD2 (6 bases each). The CDR3 has 15 amino acids. V was shortened by 4 bases and J by 7 bases, with 18 bases between the two germline ends. In germline, CDR1 is SGDLS, CDR2 YYNGEE. CDR3 nucleotide sequence: TGTGCCAGCAGCAAACAGGGAGGATCGGGAAATGAGCAGTTCTTC. It specifies CASSKQGGSGNEQFF.

This clonotype was counted ten times or more. The V and J genes are TRBV4-2 and TRBJ2-5; the match to TRBD2 covers 8 bases. The germline V gene has CDR1 LGHNA and CDR2 YNFKEQ. The CDR3 extends over 16 amino acids. V gave up 7 bases and J gave up 1 base; unmatched junction bases: 11. In DNA form, the CDR3 reads TGTGCCAGCAAGGCAGGGATAGCGGGGACCCAAGAGACCCAGTACTTC. Its protein is CASKAGIAGTQETQYF.

This clonotype was found many times. The DNA for the CDR3 is TGCAGCGTTGAGGTGCAGGGGGCGCGCAATGAGCAGTTCTTC. Amino acids: CSVEVQGARNEQFF. This chain joins TRBV29-1 and TRBJ2-1; 8 positions match TRBD1. This CDR3 has 14 amino acids. V lost 3 bases to trimming and J lost 6 bases; unmatched junction nucleotides: 7. Germline V lookup: CDR1 SQVTM, CDR2 ANQGSEA.

As DNA, the CDR3 is TGTGCCTGGACTCCCGGCAACACCTACAATGAGCAGTTCTTC. It encodes CAWTPGNTYNEQFF. The chain is built from TRBV30 and TRBJ2-1; no reliable D call. From germline, CDR1 is GTSNPN and CDR2 SVGIG (reference sequence). Trimming removed 4 bases from V and 2 bases from J, with 12 bases in between. The CDR3 totals 14 residues.

In its sample, this clonotype was seen many times. The chain is built from TRBV10-2 and TRBJ2-1, with D unclear. The ends were cut back, 3 bases at V and 4 bases at J, with 4 bases in the middle. Germline loops: CDR1 WSHSY, CDR2 SAAADI. This CDR3 is 12 amino acids long. The CDR3 nucleotides are TGCGCCAGCAGTGAAGGTTACAATGAGCAGTTCTTC. Translating it yields CASSEGYNEQFF.

This clonotype was detected many times. The chain carries TRBV18 and TRBJ2-5; 10 nucleotides match TRBD2. The CDR3 has 16 amino acids. Per the germline V gene, CDR1 is KGHSH and CDR2 is LQKENI. V was clipped by 1 base and J by 0 bases; unmatched bases: 2. The CDR3 reads CASSPLAGGNQETQYF. The CDR3 DNA is TGTGCCAGCTCACCACTAGCGGGGGGCAACCAAGAGACCCAGTACTTC.

CDR3 nucleotides: TGTGCCAGCAGTTATCTTTTTGATCCCGGGGACAGCCTCTACAATGAGCAGTTCTTC. Its translation is CASSYLFDPGDSLYNEQFF. The V gene is TRBV6-5, the J gene TRBJ2-1, with 7 bases that match TRBD1. The CDR3 extends over 19 amino acids. J lost 3 bases, V lost 3 bases, and 17 bases had no gene match. Germline values: CDR1 MNHEY, CDR2 SVGAGI.

V usage is TRBV29-1 and J usage is TRBJ1-2; TRBD1 agrees at 10 bases. After removal of 2 bases from V and 5 bases from J, the junction contained 5 bases not matched to a gene. CDR1 and CDR2 (germline): SQVTM, ANQGSEA. The CDR3 has 14 amino acids. CDR3 in amino acids: CSVELTGGPYGYTF. The DNA for the CDR3 is TGCAGCGTTGAACTGACAGGGGGCCCTTATGGCTACACCTTC. Using reference TRBV29-1 and TRBJ1-2 for the parts outside the CDR3, the full variable domain is SAVISQKPSRDICQRGTSLTIQCQVDSQVTMMFWYRQQPGQSLTLIATANQGSEATYESGFVIDKFPISRPNLTFSTLTVSNMSPEDSSIYLCSVELTGGPYGYTFGSGTRLTVV.

In regard to this clonotype: A read error may produce the germline difference seen at one junction end. The chain is built from TRBV7-2 and TRBJ2-3; no firm D call. The CDR3 is 11 amino acids. Germline V gives CDR1 SGHTA, CDR2 FQGNSA. CDR3 sequence reads: CASSLVEPLNF. The CDR3 nucleotides read TGTGCCAGCAGCTTAGTCGAGCCCTTGAATTTT.

This clonotype was recorded at least ten times. The chain is built from TRBV5-1 and TRBJ2-1; D is undetermined. Germline V CDR1 and CDR2: SGHRS, YFSETQ. V lost 0 bases and J lost 10, with 8 bases in between. The CDR3 runs to 12 residues. The CDR3 loop reads CASSLDSSEQFF. CDR3 coding DNA: TGCGCCAGCAGCTTGGACTCGTCGGAGCAGTTCTTC.

This clonotype was detected only a few times. The gene calls are TRBV24-1 and TRBJ1-5; D gene ambiguous. Germline-derived CDR1 and CDR2 are KGHDR and SFDVKD. Trimming cost V 7 bases and J 6 bases, with 12 bases left between them. CDR3 length equals 13 residues. The CDR3 reads CATRSWCGQPQHF. CDR3 sequence (DNA): TGTGCCACCAGATCTTGGTGTGGTCAGCCCCAGCATTTT.

This clonotype was found a few times. The chain carries TRBV7-2 and TRBJ2-4; the match to TRBD2 covers 10 bases. Germline V CDR1 and CDR2: SGHTA, FQGNSA. The CDR3 spans 17 residues. With V trimmed by 1 base and J by 1 base, 4 bases remained unmatched. CDR3 amino acids: CASSLVASGSAKNIQYF. CDR3 bases: TGTGCCAGCAGCTTAGTAGCTAGCGGGAGTGCCAAAAACATTCAGTACTTC.

The chain has TRBV7-2 and TRBJ2-3; D is unresolved. The CDR3 has 16 amino acids. Trimming removed 3 bases at V and 1 base at J, with 14 bases between. CDR1 is SGHTA and CDR2 is FQGNSA in the germline V gene. This CDR3 is CASSLQGSPRTDTQYF. The CDR3 coding sequence is TGTGCCAGCAGCTTGCAAGGATCTCCTCGCACAGATACGCAGTATTTT.

This clonotype was observed a few times. The gene calls are TRBV20-1 and TRBJ1-6; D may be TRBD1 (6 bases). The CDR3 has 15 amino acids. The V gene's germline CDR1 is DFQATT and CDR2 SNEGSKA (reference sequence). The V end was cut by 1 base, the J end by 2 bases, with 9 bases between. Here the CDR3 DNA reads TGCAGTGCTAGAGGCAGGGGTACCTATAATTCACCCCTCCACTTT. Protein: CSARGRGTYNSPLHF.

J is TRBJ1-4 and V is TRBV3-1; 10 bases line up with TRBD1. Germline-derived CDR1 and CDR2 are LGHDT and YNNKEL (reference sequence). The V and J ends lost 4 bases and 0 bases, in that order; junction bases with no gene match: 2. The CDR3 length is 16 residues. The CDR3 nucleotides are TGTGCCAGCAGCCGACAGGGGGCCGCAACTAATGAAAAACTGTTTTTT. It encodes CASSRQGAATNEKLFF.

In this sample, this clonotype turned up a few times. The chain joins TRBV10-3 to TRBJ2-7; D gene uncertain. This CDR3 is built from 12 residues. Germline V CDR1 and CDR2: ENHRY, SYGVKD. V lost 6 bases, J lost 5 bases, and 11 bases lay in between. The CDR3, as DNA: TGTGCCATCAGCCAGGTGGGCGACGAGCAGTACTTC. Residues: CAISQVGDEQYF.

The rearrangement links TRBV5-1 to TRBJ2-2; D ambiguous. The ends were cut back, 2 bases at V and 2 bases at J, with 10 bases in the middle. The CDR3 runs to 15 residues. Germline V gives CDR1 SGHRS, CDR2 YFSETQ. The CDR3 loop is CASSFIEGNTGELFF. DNA for the CDR3: TGCGCCAGCAGCTTTATCGAAGGAAACACCGGGGAGCTGTTTTTT.

This clonotype was counted a few times. The chain combines TRBV20-1 with TRBJ2-7; D gene ambiguous. This CDR3 has 15 residues. CDR1 and CDR2 from the germline V gene are DFQATT and SNEGSKA (reference sequence). V shed 0 bases and J shed 4 bases, with 16 bases lying between them. The CDR3 region has the DNA TGCAGTGCTAGAGACGCGAGCAGGAGCACTTACGAGCAGTACTTC. Translation: CSARDASRSTYEQYF.